The T cell receptor beta chain described here comes from a study of T cells in Graves' hyperthyroidism and ophthalmopathy. At the level of the study: Peripheral blood collection took place at initial diagnosis, before any treatment. The study, taken as a whole, reports: Among thyroid clonotypes expanded above 0.001, most also appeared in blood.

A few counts support this clonotype. Its matching antigen is unknown. Individuals with ophthalmopathy presented a Clinical Activity Score of at least 3, a NOSPECS grade of at least 4 and a duration under 3 months. Uncontrolled infection, other autoimmune disease, pregnancy or lactation led to exclusion. There were TCR beta CDR3 regions amplified from RNA transcripts. Initially, a first-round RT-PCR of the TCR CDR3 employed the HTBI primer set. TCRdb re-derived calls from the multiplex PCR reads in MiXCR, one entry per CDR3 protein. Among hundreds of thousands of distinct CDR3 sequences listed, roughly 14% were seen once. This TCR derives from a man between 18 and 29 years old with Graves' ophthalmopathy. The sequencing input was blood.

The CDR3 is CASSPGGRAYEQYF. In nucleotides, the CDR3 is TGTGCCAGCAGCCCAGGAGGTAGGGCCTACGAGCAGTACTTC. The J gene is TRBJ2-7, the V gene TRBV7-8; tentatively, D is TRBD2 (5 bases). The CDR3 runs to 14 residues. Germline V gives CDR1 SGHVS, CDR2 FQNEAQ. Trimming pared 5 bases from V and 2 bases from J, leaving 13 bases between.